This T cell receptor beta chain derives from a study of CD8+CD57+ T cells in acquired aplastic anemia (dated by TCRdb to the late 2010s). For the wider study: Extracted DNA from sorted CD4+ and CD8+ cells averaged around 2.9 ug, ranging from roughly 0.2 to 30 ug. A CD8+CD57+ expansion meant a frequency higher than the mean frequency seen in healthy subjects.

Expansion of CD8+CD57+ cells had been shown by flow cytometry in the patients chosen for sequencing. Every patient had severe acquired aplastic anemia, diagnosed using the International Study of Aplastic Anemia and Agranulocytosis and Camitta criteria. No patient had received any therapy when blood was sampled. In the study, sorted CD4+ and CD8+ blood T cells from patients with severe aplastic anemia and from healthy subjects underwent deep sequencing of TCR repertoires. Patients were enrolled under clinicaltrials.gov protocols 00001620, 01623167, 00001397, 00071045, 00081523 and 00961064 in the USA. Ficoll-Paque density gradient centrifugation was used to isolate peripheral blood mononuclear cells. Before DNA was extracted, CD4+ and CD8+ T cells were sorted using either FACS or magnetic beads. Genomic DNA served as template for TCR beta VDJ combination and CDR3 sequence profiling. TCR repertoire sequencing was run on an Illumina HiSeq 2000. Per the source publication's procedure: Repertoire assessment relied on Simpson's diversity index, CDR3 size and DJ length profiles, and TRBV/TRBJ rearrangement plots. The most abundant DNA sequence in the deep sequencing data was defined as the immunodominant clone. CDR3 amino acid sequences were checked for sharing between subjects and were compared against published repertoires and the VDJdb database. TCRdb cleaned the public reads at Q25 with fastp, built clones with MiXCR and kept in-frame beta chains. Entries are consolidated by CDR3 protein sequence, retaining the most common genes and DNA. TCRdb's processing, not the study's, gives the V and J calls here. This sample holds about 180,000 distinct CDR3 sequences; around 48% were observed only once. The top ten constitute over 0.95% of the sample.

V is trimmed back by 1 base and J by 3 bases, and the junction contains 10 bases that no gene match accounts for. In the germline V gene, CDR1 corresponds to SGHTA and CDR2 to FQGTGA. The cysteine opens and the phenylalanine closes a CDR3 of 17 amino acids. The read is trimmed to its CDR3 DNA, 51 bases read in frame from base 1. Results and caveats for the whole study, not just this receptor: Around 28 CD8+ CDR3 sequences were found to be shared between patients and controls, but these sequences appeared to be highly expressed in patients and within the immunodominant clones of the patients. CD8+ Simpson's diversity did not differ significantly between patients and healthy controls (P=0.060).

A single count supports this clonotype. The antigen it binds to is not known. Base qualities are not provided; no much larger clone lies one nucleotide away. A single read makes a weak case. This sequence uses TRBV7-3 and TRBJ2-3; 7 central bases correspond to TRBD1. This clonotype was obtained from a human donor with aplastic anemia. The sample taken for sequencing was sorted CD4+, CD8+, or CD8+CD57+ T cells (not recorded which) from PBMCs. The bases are TGTGCCAGCAGCTTAAGACGTCTCTGGGGACAGACAGATACGCAGTATTTT. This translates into CASSLRRLWGQTDTQYF.